A single sample gave rise to the 16 T cell receptor beta chains below, sequenced in a study of prognosis after radiotherapy for stage I lung cancer. Genomic DNA yielded TCR beta CDR3, amplified by two-round multiplex PCR. Primers specific to each TRBV and TRBJ gene were used in first-round PCR. From the multiplex PCR reads, TCRdb called clonotypes with MiXCR, one entry per CDR3 protein. The table records under 20,000 distinct CDR3 sequences, around 41% of them present only once. Specimen: PBMCs, collected before or after stereotactic body radiation therapy (not recorded which). The source of these receptors is a donor over 45 with non-small cell lung cancer.

The sample holds many counts of this clonotype. V and J are TRBV7-2 and TRBJ1-6; the D is unclear. Germline V gene lookup returns CDR1 SGHTA and CDR2 FQGNSA. CDR3 length: 12 residues. V was clipped by 5 bases and J by 10 bases, with 9 bases between them. The CDR3 loop reads CASSPVRSPLHF. The CDR3 coding sequence is TGTGCCAGCAGCCCCGTCAGGTCACCCCTCCACTTT.

A word on this clonotype: This likely stems from a read error, as it lies one base from a far larger clone. This chain links TRBV6-2 or TRBV6-3 with TRBJ1-5, with a possible D match to TRBD1 (5 bases). The CDR3 covers 15 residues. CDR1 MNHEY and CDR2 SVGEGT come from the germline V gene. V was cut by 5 bases and J by 5 bases, with 16 bases left in between. The CDR3 reads CASSESGGKYQPQHF. In DNA form, the CDR3 reads TGTGCCAGCAGTGAATCGGGGGGGAAATATCAGCCCCAGCATTTT.

By its share, this clonotype is medium-sized (0.01 to 0.1%). V gene TRBV5-1 combines with J gene TRBJ2-2; D is undetermined. V gave up 0 bases and J gave up 1 base, with 4 bases separating them. The CDR3 has 14 residues. Germline V gene data show CDR1 as SGHRS and CDR2 as YFSETQ. CDR3 DNA: TGCGCCAGCAGCTTGGAAGTGAACACCGGGGAGCTGTTTTTT. It codes for CASSLEVNTGELFF.

The chain joins TRBV12-3 or TRBV12-4 to TRBJ2-7; D tentatively reads TRBD1 or TRBD2 (5 bases each). Trimming cost V 7 bases and J 4 bases, with 11 bases left between them. The CDR3 contains 12 residues. Here the CDR3 DNA reads TGTGCCAGCAACGAGGGACGTTACGAGCAGTACTTC. It codes for CASNEGRYEQYF.

Points on this clonotype: This could be a read error, since a much larger clone is one nucleotide away. The genes are TRBV20-1 and TRBJ1-4, with 7 nucleotides matching TRBD1. The germline V gene has CDR1 DFQATT and CDR2 SNEGSKA (reference sequence). This CDR3 contains 15 residues. J lost 7 bases, V lost 3 bases, and 11 bases had no gene match. The chain's CDR3 is CSARTNRGGGEKLFF. DNA of the CDR3: TGCAGTGCTAGGACGAACAGGGGTGGGGGTGAAAAACTGTTTTTT.

The chain combines TRBV6-1 with TRBJ1-4, with 9 bases that match TRBD1. The length of the CDR3 is 14 residues. Trimming took 4 bases from V and 8 from J; bases not matched to a gene: 5. Germline-derived CDR1 and CDR2 are MNHNS and SASEGT. The CDR3: CASSGTGEVEKLFF. The CDR3 coding sequence is TGTGCCAGCAGTGGGACAGGGGAAGTGGAAAAACTGTTTTTT.

Notes on this clonotype: The junction does not match germline at one end; this may be a read error. The chain recombines TRBV6-2 or TRBV6-3 with TRBJ1-5; perhaps TRBD1 as D (5 bases). Germline V CDR1 and CDR2: MNHEY, SVGEGT. The CDR3 consists of 14 residues. CDR3 DNA: TGTGCCAGCAGTCCTGGGGCACCAATTGAGCCCCATCATTTT. This encodes CASSPGAPIEPHHF.

This chain connects TRBV4-1 to TRBJ1-6, with D unresolved. V was clipped by 1 base and J by 6 bases, with 4 bases between them. Germline V gene lookup returns CDR1 MGHRA and CDR2 YSYEKL. This CDR3 has 13 residues. CDR3 loop: CASSQAPNSPLHF. In DNA, the CDR3 is TGCGCCAGCAGCCAAGCGCCTAATTCACCCCTCCACTTT.

This clonotype was detected many times. The chain combines TRBV12-5 with TRBJ2-5; D is unclear. V was trimmed by 0 bases and J by 5 bases, leaving 13 bases between them. CDR3 size: 15 residues. Per the germline V gene, CDR1 is LGHNT and CDR2 is FRNRAP. The CDR3 is CASGLVGLGSETQYF. In DNA form, the CDR3 reads TGTGCTAGTGGTTTGGTCGGATTGGGGTCGGAGACCCAGTACTTC.

This clonotype is labeled as medium-sized. The chain's CDR3 is CASSPGLLGYTF. DNA for the CDR3: TGTGCCAGCAGTCCTGGCTTACTAGGCTACACCTTC. V gene TRBV12-3 or TRBV12-4 combines with J gene TRBJ1-2; no reliable D call. The CDR3 has 12 residues. V was shortened by 5 bases and J by 8 bases, with 12 bases between the two germline ends.

J is TRBJ2-1 and V is TRBV7-9; D is uncertain. The germline V and J ends were trimmed by 1 base and 8 bases, with 12 bases remaining between them. CDR1 and CDR2 from the germline V gene are SEHNR and FQNEAQ (reference sequence). The CDR3 loop spans 14 amino acids. CDR3 DNA sequence: TGTGCCAGCAGCTTAGGGGCTGGCTTCGATGAGCAGTTCTTC. Protein product: CASSLGAGFDEQFF.

V is TRBV12-3 or TRBV12-4 and J is TRBJ2-7, with 9 positions matching TRBD2. V shed 8 bases, J shed 10 bases, and the junction held 24 bases outside the gene matches. This CDR3 region has 17 residues. The CDR3 coding sequence is TGTGCCAGCCAAAGGGGAGCGGGGGGCTTGAGGACCTACTATCAGTACTTC. Its protein is CASQRGAGGLRTYYQYF.

In regard to this clonotype: A read error may explain this, as a much larger clone is one base away. This chain joins TRBV5-1 and TRBJ2-1; 7 bases match TRBD2. Germline V CDR1 and CDR2: SGHRS, YFSETQ. CDR3 size: 15 residues. In DNA form, the CDR3 reads TGCGCCAGCAGCTCCCCCGGGAGGTCCTACAATGGGCAGTTATTC. Translating gives CASSSPGRSYNGQLF.

This clonotype was seen a single time. V usage is TRBV30 and J usage is TRBJ1-2; no clear D. Trimming stripped 7 bases from V and 7 bases from J, with 19 bases between. From germline, CDR1 is GTSNPN and CDR2 SVGIG (reference sequence). This CDR3 comprises 13 residues. Here the CDR3 reads CAYPPGAGLGYTF. Here the CDR3 DNA reads TGTGCCTACCCCCCGGGAGCCGGACTTGGCTACACCTTC. Full variable domain (missing parts from reference TRBV30 and TRBJ1-2): SQTIHQWPATLVQPVGSPLSLECTVEGTSNPNLYWYRQAAGRGLQLLFYSVGIGQISSEVPQNLSASRPQDRQFILSSKKLLLSDSGFYLCAYPPGAGLGYTFGSGTRLTVV.

For this clonotype: With only one base between it and a far larger clone, this is likely a read error. The CDR3 DNA sequence: TGTGCCAGCAGTCCTAGGTCCTACGAGCAGTACTTC. Amino acid sequence: CASSPRSYEQYF. The chain carries TRBV6-4 and TRBJ2-7; no firm D call. Trimming shortened V by 5 bases and J by 1 base, and 6 bases separated the two germline ends. The germline V gene encodes CDR1 MRHNA and CDR2 SNTAGT. The CDR3 consists of 12 residues.

The rearrangement joins TRBV7-9 to TRBJ1-6; 7 nucleotides match TRBD1. V shed 4 bases, J shed 6 bases, and the junction held 3 bases outside the gene matches. The CDR3 totals 14 residues. Germline CDR1 and CDR2: SEHNR and FQNEAQ (reference sequence). CDR3 amino acids: CASSSDRINSPLHF. The CDR3 bases are TGTGCCAGCAGCTCGGACAGGATTAATTCACCCCTCCACTTT.